The source of this TCR beta chain is a study of T cell responses to AZD1222 COVID-19 vaccine. Overall study results and limits: Regions 160-218 and 743-854 held dominance among vaccine-associated CD4 TCRs, which spanned spike. Donors were chiefly white British, with a greater number of females, and clonal diversity was perhaps underestimated. Only a handful of AZD1222 recipients, several in all, had baseline seropositivity. Nearly half of spike-specific TCRs reportedly target variant regions that are unmutated in the B.1.351 and B.1.1.7 variants.

On this clone itself: Antigen specificity is unknown.

CDR3 length: 14 residues. Germline lookup yields CDR1 MNHEY and CDR2 SVGAGI. Trimming removed 2 bases from V and 0 bases from J, with 7 bases in between. Only in-frame clones appear in the TCRdb table, and some are missing; sequencing was by immunoSEQ multiplex PCR. The table has about 150,000 clones, about 93% seen once; the top ten hold roughly 9.1%. The specimen was peripheral blood, collected on day 0 of AZD1222 vaccination. This sequence originates from an adult in good health. The J gene is TRBJ1-1, the V gene TRBV6-5; perhaps TRBD1 as D (5 bases). DNA for the CDR3: TGTGCCAGCAGTTACGGACACTTGAACACTGAAGCTTTCTTT. Encoded protein: CASSYGHLNTEAFF.